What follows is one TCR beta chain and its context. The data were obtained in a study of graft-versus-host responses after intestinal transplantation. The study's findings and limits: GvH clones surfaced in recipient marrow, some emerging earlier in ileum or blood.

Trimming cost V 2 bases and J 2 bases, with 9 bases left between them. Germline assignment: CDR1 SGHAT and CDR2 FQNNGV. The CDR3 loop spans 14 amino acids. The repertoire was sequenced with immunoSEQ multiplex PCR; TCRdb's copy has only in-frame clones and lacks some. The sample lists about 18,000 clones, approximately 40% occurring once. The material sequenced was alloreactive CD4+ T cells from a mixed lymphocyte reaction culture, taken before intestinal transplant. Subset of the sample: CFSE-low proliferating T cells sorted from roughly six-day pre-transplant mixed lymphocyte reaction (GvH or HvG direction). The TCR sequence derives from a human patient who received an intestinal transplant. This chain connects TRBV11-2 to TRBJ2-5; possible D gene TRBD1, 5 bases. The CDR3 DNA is TGTGCCAGCAGCTTACGGGCAGGGCAAGAGACCCAGTACTTC. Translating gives CASSLRAGQETQYF.